A single sample gave rise to the 20 T cell receptor beta chains below, sequenced in a study of OX40 agonist ivuxolimab in advanced cancers. Sequencing used immunoSEQ multiplex PCR; TCRdb keeps in-frame clones, though not all of them. Counted here are more than 9,500 clones, 90% occurring once; the ten biggest clones make up around 75%. Sequencing used CD4+ or CD8+ T cells sorted from blood, obtained in a trial of the OX40 agonist ivuxolimab. These receptor sequences come from an adult with an advanced solid tumor such as melanoma, head and neck, liver or kidney cancer.

The chain has TRBV4-3 and TRBJ2-2; TRBD1 aligns across 7 bases. Germline CDR1 LGHNA, CDR2 YSLEER. CDR3 length equals 14 residues. V dropped 3 bases and J dropped 7; count of bases not matched to a gene: 5. CDR3 sequence (DNA): TGCGCCAGCAGCCAGGACAGGTGGGACGGGGAGCTGTTTTTT. Translating it yields CASSQDRWDGELFF.

This chain uses TRBV9 with TRBJ2-3; TRBD1 is a possible D gene (6 bases). Trimming took 3 bases from V and 5 from J, leaving 13 bases between them. Germline V gene lookup returns CDR1 SGDLS and CDR2 YYNGEE. The CDR3 runs 14 residues. The CDR3 reads CASSETGSIDTQYF. CDR3 nucleotide sequence: TGTGCCAGCAGCGAAACAGGGAGTATAGATACGCAGTATTTT.

This clone was recorded a few times. The rearrangement joins TRBV7-9 to TRBJ2-7, with a tentative D call TRBD2 (5 bases). The CDR3 extends over 12 amino acids. V dropped 6 bases and J dropped 6 bases, with 12 bases sitting between them. Germline assignment: CDR1 SEHNR and CDR2 FQNEAQ (reference sequence). CDR3 nucleotide sequence: TGTGCCAGCAGTCTCGGAGGAGCCGAGCAGTACTTC. Its protein is CASSLGGAEQYF.

CDR3 coding DNA: TGCGCCAGCAGCGGACAGGGGGGCTACGAGCAGTACTTC. The encoded protein is CASSGQGGYEQYF. V gene TRBV4-1 combines with J gene TRBJ2-7; 10 bases map to TRBD1. The ends lost 5 bases at V and 3 bases at J; junction bases unmatched: 1. The CDR3 loop spans 13 amino acids. Germline V lookup: CDR1 MGHRA, CDR2 YSYEKL.

Relative to its sample, this clone is medium-sized (0.01 to 0.1%). The chain is built from TRBV15 and TRBJ2-3; D remains ambiguous. Germline CDR1 and CDR2: LNHNV and YYDKDF (reference sequence). With 1 base removed from V and 5 bases from J, the gap between germline ends came to 4 bases. There are 12 residues in the CDR3. CDR3 nucleotides: TGTGCCACCAGCAGAGCAGAAGATACGCAGTATTTT. Translation gives CATSRAEDTQYF.

This chain connects TRBV4-3 to TRBJ1-2, with D perhaps TRBD1 (5 bases). From germline, CDR1 is LGHNA and CDR2 YSLEER. V dropped 4 bases and J dropped 5 bases, with 11 bases sitting between them. The CDR3 totals 13 residues. CDR3 DNA sequence: TGCGCCAGCAGCCCCGGGACTCGTTATGGCTACACCTTC. This codes for CASSPGTRYGYTF.

The chain links TRBV7-9 to TRBJ2-1, with 9 bases identical to TRBD2. CDR3 length: 16 residues. V trimming: 6 bases; J trimming: 2 bases; junction bases outside the gene matches: 8. Germline CDR1 is SEHNR and CDR2 is FQNEAQ (reference sequence). The CDR3 DNA is TGTGCCAGCAGACATTCTACTAGCGGGCCCTACAATGAGCAGTTCTTC. Translated, it gives CASRHSTSGPYNEQFF. The full variable domain, its missing parts supplied by reference TRBV7-9 and TRBJ2-1, is DTGVSQNPRHKITKRGQNVTFRCDPISEHNRLYWYRQTLGQGPEFLTYFQNEAQLEKSRLLSDRFSAERPKGSFSTLEIQRTEQGDSAMYLCASRHSTSGPYNEQFFGPGTRLTVL.

V gene TRBV6-5 combines with J gene TRBJ1-2, with TRBD1 identical over 7 bases. This CDR3 comprises 14 residues. V lost 0 bases and J lost 3; bases outside the gene matches: 1. In germline, CDR1 is MNHEY, CDR2 SVGAGI. The CDR3 reads CASSYSQGDYGYTF. CDR3 nucleotide sequence: TGTGCCAGCAGTTACTCGCAGGGGGACTATGGCTACACCTTC.

This clone came up a few times. J is TRBJ2-7 and V is TRBV11-2, with TRBD1 identical over 9 bases. The CDR3 contains 14 residues. In germline, CDR1 is SGHAT, CDR2 FQNNGV. The junction had 4 bases not matched to a gene; V was cut back by 5 bases and J by 2 bases. The CDR3 loop is CASSPWTGAYEQYF. The CDR3 DNA is TGTGCCAGCAGCCCATGGACAGGGGCCTACGAGCAGTACTTC. The variable domain in full, completed from reference TRBV11-2 and TRBJ2-7, reads EAGVAQSPRYKIIEKRQSVAFWCNPISGHATLYWYQQILGQGPKLLIQFQNNGVVDDSQLPKDRFSAERLKGVDSTLKIQPAKLEDSAVYLCASSPWTGAYEQYFGPGTRLTVT.

The chain joins TRBV4-1 to TRBJ1-1; D is uncertain. Germline CDR1 is MGHRA and CDR2 is YSYEKL. The V gene lost 4 bases and the J gene lost 1 base, with 13 bases spanning the gap. This CDR3 spans 15 amino acids. This chain's CDR3 is CASSPSAGRNTEAFF. The CDR3 bases are TGCGCCAGCAGCCCAAGTGCCGGAAGGAACACTGAAGCTTTCTTT.

This rearrangement joins TRBV6-5 to TRBJ2-7, with D uncertain. Per the germline V gene, CDR1 is MNHEY and CDR2 is SVGAGI. This CDR3 has 14 residues. The V end was cut by 0 bases, the J end by 5 bases, with 11 bases between. The CDR3 loop reads CASSYSGPSDEQYF. CDR3 DNA: TGTGCCAGCAGTTACTCCGGACCGTCGGACGAGCAGTACTTC.

CDR3 coding DNA: TGTGCCAGCAGCCCACTAGCGGGGGTCACAGATACGCAGTATTTT. This sequence encodes CASSPLAGVTDTQYF. The V call is TRBV7-2, the J call TRBJ2-3, with TRBD2 matching over 11 bases. V trimming: 5 bases; J trimming: 2 bases; junction bases outside the gene matches: 3. This CDR3 has 15 amino acids. Germline values: CDR1 SGHTA, CDR2 FQGNSA.

The rearrangement joins TRBV28 to TRBJ1-6; 10 positions match TRBD1. J was trimmed by 5 bases and V by 4 bases; bases with no gene match: 5. In germline, CDR1 is MDHEN, CDR2 SYDVKM. This CDR3 region has 16 residues. CDR3: CASSSPGTGDNSPLHF. In DNA, the CDR3 is TGTGCCAGCAGTTCTCCCGGGACAGGGGATAATTCACCCCTCCACTTT.

This clone has a single count. The rearrangement joins TRBV7-9 to TRBJ1-1, with 9 bases identical to TRBD1. Germline CDR1 is SEHNR and CDR2 is FQNEAQ (reference sequence). This CDR3 contains 15 residues. Trimming removed 5 bases from V and 7 bases from J; junction bases left unmatched: 11. The CDR3 DNA reads TGTGCCAGCAGCACCCGACAGGGGGGTATAGTTGAAGCTTTCTTT. This gives the protein CASSTRQGGIVEAFF.

The chain's CDR3 is CASSYSSFYGYTF. The CDR3 nucleotides read TGTGCCAGCAGTTACTCATCCTTTTATGGCTACACCTTC. J is TRBJ1-2 and V is TRBV6-5; no clear D. The CDR3 runs 13 residues. The V and J ends lost 0 bases and 5 bases respectively, with 7 bases between them. Germline V CDR1 and CDR2: MNHEY, SVGAGI.

The chain has TRBV9 and TRBJ2-7; 7 bases are a match to TRBD2. The V gene's germline CDR1 is SGDLS and CDR2 YYNGEE. V lost 0 bases, J lost 5 bases, and 8 bases stayed unmatched. The CDR3 is 15 residues long. CDR3 sequence reads: CASSVGGRALDEQYF. CDR3 in DNA: TGTGCCAGCAGCGTAGGAGGGAGGGCCCTCGACGAGCAGTACTTC.

The J gene is TRBJ2-7, the V gene TRBV9; TRBD1 aligns across 9 bases. Trimming cost V 3 bases and J 3 bases; bases outside gene matches: 4. There are 14 residues in the CDR3. CDR1 is SGDLS, CDR2 YYNGEE, per germline. The CDR3 bases are TGTGCCAGCAGCGCGGCGGGACAGGGCTACGAGCAGTACTTC. It codes for CASSAAGQGYEQYF.

V usage is TRBV6-6 and J usage is TRBJ1-1, with no clear D. CDR3 length: 14 amino acids. The germline V gene encodes CDR1 MNHNY and CDR2 SVGAGI (reference sequence). The ends were cut back, 6 bases at V and 0 bases at J, with 11 bases in the middle. CDR3: CASRHDQMNTEAFF. The CDR3 bases are TGTGCCAGCAGGCACGATCAAATGAACACTGAAGCTTTCTTT.

The rearrangement links TRBV15 to TRBJ1-5, with D tentatively TRBD1 (6 bases). The V gene's germline CDR1 is LNHNV and CDR2 YYDKDF (reference sequence). This CDR3 is 14 amino acids long. Trimming removed 6 bases from V and 7 bases from J, with 16 bases in between. The CDR3 DNA is TGTGCCACCAGTCCGTACAGGGAGGGCCAGCCCCAGCATTTT. Translated, it gives CATSPYREGQPQHF. Complete variable domain (other parts from reference TRBV15 and TRBJ1-5): DAMVIQNPRYQVTQFGKPVTLSCSQTLNHNVMYWYQQKSSQAPKLLFHYYDKDFNNEADTPDNFQSRRPNTSFCFLDIRSPGLGDTAMYLCATSPYREGQPQHFGDGTRLSIL.

This chain uses TRBV19 with TRBJ2-1, with 10 positions matching TRBD2. The CDR3 is 14 amino acids. V lost 4 bases to trimming and J lost 7 bases; unmatched junction nucleotides: 4. Germline CDR1 and CDR2: LNHDA and SQIVND (reference sequence). CDR3 in amino acids: CASSTSGGANEQFF. CDR3 DNA sequence: TGTGCCAGTAGTACGAGCGGGGGGGCTAATGAGCAGTTCTTC.